The entry below gives a single T cell receptor beta chain sequence along with its context. CDR3 length equals 14 residues. V was cut by 5 bases and J by 4 bases, with 12 bases left in between. Germline V lookup: CDR1 LNHNV, CDR2 YYDKDF (reference sequence). The record originates from a study of blood T cell repertoires in COVID-19. Across the whole study: PBMCs, B-cell-depleted T cells, or T cells provided the cDNA or gDNA that made up the material.

Participants, about 18 to 95 years old, spanned about 26 US areas. Profiling relied on immunoSEQ multiplex PCR, and the TCRdb table lists in-frame clones only, not all of them. The data show approximately 250,000 clones, with about 82% seen just once and approximately 9% held by the top ten. The chain joins TRBV15 to TRBJ1-5; no reliable D call. Sequencing was performed on PBMCs or T cells enriched from blood (not recorded which). The source is a woman aged 45-60 years with acute COVID-19. The CDR3 here is CATSWPEVNQPQHF. In nucleotides, the CDR3 is TGTGCCACCAGCTGGCCCGAGGTGAATCAGCCCCAGCATTTT.